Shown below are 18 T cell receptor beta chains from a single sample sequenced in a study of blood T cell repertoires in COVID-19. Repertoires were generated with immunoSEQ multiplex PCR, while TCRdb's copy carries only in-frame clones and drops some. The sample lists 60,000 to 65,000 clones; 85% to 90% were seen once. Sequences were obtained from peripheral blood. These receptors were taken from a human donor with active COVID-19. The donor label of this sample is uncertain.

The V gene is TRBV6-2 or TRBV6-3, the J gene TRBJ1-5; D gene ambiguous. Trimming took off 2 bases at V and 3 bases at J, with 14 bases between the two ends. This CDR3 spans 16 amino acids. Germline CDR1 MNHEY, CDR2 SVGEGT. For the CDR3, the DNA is TGTGCCAGCAGTTACAGCTTCGGGAACTTCAATCAGCCCCAGCATTTT. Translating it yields CASSYSFGNFNQPQHF.

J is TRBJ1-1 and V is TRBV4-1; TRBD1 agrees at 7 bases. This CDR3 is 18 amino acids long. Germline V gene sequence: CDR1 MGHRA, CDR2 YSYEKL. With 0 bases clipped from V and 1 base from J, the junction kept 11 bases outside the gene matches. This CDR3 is CASSQERGSTGTNTEAFF. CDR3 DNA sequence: TGCGCCAGCAGCCAAGAAAGGGGATCGACAGGGACGAACACTGAAGCTTTCTTT.

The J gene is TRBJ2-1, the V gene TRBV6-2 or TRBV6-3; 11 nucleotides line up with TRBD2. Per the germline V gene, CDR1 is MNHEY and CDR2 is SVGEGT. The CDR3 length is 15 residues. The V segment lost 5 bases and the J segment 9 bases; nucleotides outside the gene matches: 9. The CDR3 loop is CASSRHELAGAEQFF. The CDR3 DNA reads TGTGCCAGCAGTCGTCACGAACTAGCGGGAGCTGAGCAGTTCTTC.

The CDR3 region has the DNA TGTGCCAGCAGCTACCCTCTGGGGGCCAATAATGAAAAACTGTTTTTT. This gives the protein CASSYPLGANNEKLFF. The chain carries TRBV5-6 and TRBJ1-4; D may be TRBD1 (6 bases). Germline-derived CDR1 and CDR2 are SGHDT and YYEEEE. V was clipped by 3 bases and J by 4 bases, with 16 bases between them. The CDR3 sequence is 16 residues long.

Here the CDR3 DNA reads TGTGCCAGCAGTGAAGACAGGGTGGGTGAGCAGTTCTTC. This translates into CASSEDRVGEQFF. This chain joins TRBV6-1 and TRBJ2-1; D might be TRBD1 (6 bases). Trimming shortened V by 1 base and J by 9 bases, and 10 bases separated the two germline ends. The CDR3 loop spans 13 amino acids. Germline V CDR1 and CDR2: MNHNS, SASEGT.

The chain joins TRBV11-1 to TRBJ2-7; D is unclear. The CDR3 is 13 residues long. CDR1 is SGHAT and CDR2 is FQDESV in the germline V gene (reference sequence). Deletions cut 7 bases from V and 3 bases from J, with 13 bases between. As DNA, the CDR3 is TGTGCCAGCACCTCGGCAGAGGTCTACGAGCAGTACTTC. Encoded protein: CASTSAEVYEQYF.

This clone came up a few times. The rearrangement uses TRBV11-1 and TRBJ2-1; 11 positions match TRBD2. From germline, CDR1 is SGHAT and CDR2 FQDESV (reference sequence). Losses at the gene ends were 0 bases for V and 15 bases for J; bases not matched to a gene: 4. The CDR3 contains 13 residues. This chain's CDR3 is CASSLASGGAAFF. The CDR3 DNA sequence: TGTGCCAGCAGCTTAGCTAGCGGGGGGGCGGCGTTCTTC.

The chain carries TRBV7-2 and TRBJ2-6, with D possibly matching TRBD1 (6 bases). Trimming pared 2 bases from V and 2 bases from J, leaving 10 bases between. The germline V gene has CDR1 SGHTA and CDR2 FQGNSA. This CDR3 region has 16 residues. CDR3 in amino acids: CASSLSPGAGANVLTF. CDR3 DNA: TGTGCCAGCAGCTTAAGTCCAGGGGCTGGGGCCAACGTCCTGACTTTC.

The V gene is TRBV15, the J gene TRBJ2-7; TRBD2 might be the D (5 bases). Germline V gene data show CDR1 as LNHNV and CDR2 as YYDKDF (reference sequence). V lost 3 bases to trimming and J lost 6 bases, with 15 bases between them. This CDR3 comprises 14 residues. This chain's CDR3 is CATSRREGAGEQYF. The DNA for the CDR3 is TGTGCCACCAGCAGGAGAGAGGGAGCTGGCGAGCAGTACTTC.

The CDR3 DNA follows: TGTGCCAGCAGCGTTCTTTCCGGGACTAGCGGCACAGATACGCAGTATTTT. It specifies CASSVLSGTSGTDTQYF. This chain links TRBV9 with TRBJ2-3; 10 positions agree with TRBD2. CDR1 is SGDLS and CDR2 is YYNGEE in the germline V gene. The CDR3 runs 17 residues. With 2 bases clipped from V and 1 base from J, the junction kept 7 bases outside the gene matches.

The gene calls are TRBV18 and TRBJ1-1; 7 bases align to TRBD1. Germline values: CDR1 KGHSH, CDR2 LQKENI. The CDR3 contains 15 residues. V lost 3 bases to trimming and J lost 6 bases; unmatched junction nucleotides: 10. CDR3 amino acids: CASSPMEGGRPEAFF. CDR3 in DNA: TGTGCCAGCTCACCGATGGAAGGGGGCCGGCCTGAAGCTTTCTTT.

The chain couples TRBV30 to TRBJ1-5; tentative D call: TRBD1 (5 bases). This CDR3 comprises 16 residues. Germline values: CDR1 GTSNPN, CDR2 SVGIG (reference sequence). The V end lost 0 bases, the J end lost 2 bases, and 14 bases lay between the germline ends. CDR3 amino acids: CAWSVRGGGGNQPQHF. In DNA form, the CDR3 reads TGTGCCTGGAGTGTACGGGGGGGAGGCGGCAATCAGCCCCAGCATTTT.

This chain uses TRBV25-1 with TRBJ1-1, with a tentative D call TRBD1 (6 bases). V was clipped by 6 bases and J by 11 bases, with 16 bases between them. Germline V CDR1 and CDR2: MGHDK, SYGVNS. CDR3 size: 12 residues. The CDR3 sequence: CASRQGDSLAFF. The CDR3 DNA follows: TGTGCCAGCAGACAGGGCGATAGTTTGGCTTTCTTT.

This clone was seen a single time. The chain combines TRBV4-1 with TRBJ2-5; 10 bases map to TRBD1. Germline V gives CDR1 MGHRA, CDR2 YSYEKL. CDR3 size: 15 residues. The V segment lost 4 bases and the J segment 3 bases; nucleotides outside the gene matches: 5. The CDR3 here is CASSPKDRGEETQYF. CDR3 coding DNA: TGCGCCAGCAGCCCCAAGGACAGGGGGGAAGAGACCCAGTACTTC.

This CDR3 is CASSLGDRDAQYF. In DNA, the CDR3 is TGTGCCAGCAGCTTGGGGGACAGGGACGCGCAGTATTTT. The chain recombines TRBV5-4 with TRBJ2-3; 9 bases agree with TRBD1. The CDR3 loop spans 13 amino acids. The germline CDR1 and CDR2 sequences are SGHNT and YYREEE (reference sequence). Trimming removed 0 bases from V and 10 bases from J; junction bases left unmatched: 3.

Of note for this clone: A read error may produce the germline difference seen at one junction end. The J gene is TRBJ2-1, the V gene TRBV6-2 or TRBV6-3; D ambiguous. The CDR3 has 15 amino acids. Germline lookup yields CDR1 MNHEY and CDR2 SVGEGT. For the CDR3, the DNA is TGTGCCAGCAGTACCTCTTTGAGTCCCTACGATGAGCAGTTCTTC. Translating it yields CASSTSLSPYDEQFF.

The CDR3 loop is CASSPGQHYGYTF. CDR3 in DNA: TGTGCCAGCAGTCCCGGACAGCACTATGGCTACACCTTC. The chain is built from TRBV12-3 or TRBV12-4 and TRBJ1-2; TRBD1 might be the D (6 bases). Trimming left V 5 bases short and J 3 bases short, with 10 bases between. This CDR3 spans 13 amino acids.

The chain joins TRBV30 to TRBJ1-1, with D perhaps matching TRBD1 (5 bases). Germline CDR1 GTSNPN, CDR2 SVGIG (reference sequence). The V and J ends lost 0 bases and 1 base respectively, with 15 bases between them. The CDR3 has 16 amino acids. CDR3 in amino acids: CAWSVGSSRGNTEAFF. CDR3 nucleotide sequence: TGTGCCTGGAGTGTAGGGTCCTCTAGGGGGAACACTGAAGCTTTCTTT.